These 10 T cell receptor beta chains originate from one sample sequenced in a study of control samples from healthy donors and cancer patients. Clones were sequenced by immunoSEQ multiplex PCR, and TCRdb holds only the in-frame ones, with some missing. The sample consists of almost 40,000 clones, around 88% of them appearing once. The specimen was PBMCs. The receptors were sampled from a woman aged 55-69 years with lung cancer.

The V and J genes are TRBV7-3 and TRBJ1-6; D call uncertain. This CDR3 spans 14 amino acids. CDR1 is SGHTA, CDR2 FQGTGA, per germline. V was clipped by 4 bases and J by 6 bases, with 10 bases between them. The CDR3 spells CASSSGLSNSPLHF. The CDR3 nucleotides read TGTGCCAGCAGCTCTGGGCTATCTAATTCACCCCTCCACTTT.

This chain connects TRBV7-6 to TRBJ2-5; tentatively, D is TRBD2 (5 bases). The CDR3 consists of 15 residues. Germline V gives CDR1 SGHVS, CDR2 FNYEAQ. Deletions cut 4 bases from V and 5 bases from J, with 17 bases between. The CDR3, as DNA: TGTGCCAGCAGCTCCCTTGGGAGCCAGCGGGAGACCCAGTACTTC. It is translated as CASSSLGSQRETQYF. Combining the CDR3 with reference TRBV7-6 and TRBJ2-5 gives the whole variable domain GAGVSQSPRYKVTKRGQDVALRCDPISGHVSLYWYRQALGQGPEFLTYFNYEAQQDKSGLPNDRFSAERPEGSISTLTIQRTEQRDSAMYRCASSSLGSQRETQYFGPGTRLLVL.

V and J are TRBV5-6 and TRBJ2-1; D gene uncertain. Trimming cost V 0 bases and J 10 bases, with 8 bases left between them. The CDR3 length is 12 residues. Looked up from germline, CDR1 is SGHDT and CDR2 is YYEEEE. For the CDR3, the DNA is TGTGCCAGCAGCTTGGACTTACAAGAGCAGTTCTTC. Its protein is CASSLDLQEQFF. The full variable domain, with the rest looked up from reference TRBV5-6 and TRBJ2-1, is DAGVTQSPTHLIKTRGQQVTLRCSPKSGHDTVSWYQQALGQGPQFIFQYYEEEERQRGNFPDRFSGHQFPNYSSELNVNALLLGDSALYLCASSLDLQEQFFGPGTRLTVL.

This chain connects TRBV10-3 to TRBJ2-3; possible D gene TRBD2, 5 bases. V was shortened by 8 bases and J by 0 bases, with 6 bases between the two germline ends. The CDR3 totals 12 residues. In germline, CDR1 is ENHRY, CDR2 SYGVKD. The CDR3 region has the DNA TGTGCCATCCGGACTAGCACAGATACGCAGTATTTT. It translates to CAIRTSTDTQYF.

The table lists this clone with a count of one. This rearrangement joins TRBV5-1 to TRBJ2-1; D is unresolved. In germline, CDR1 is SGHRS, CDR2 YFSETQ. V lost 0 bases and J lost 4, with 8 bases in between. The CDR3 is 14 residues long. The CDR3 coding sequence is TGCGCCAGCAGCTTGGTTGCCCTTTACAATGAGCAGTTCTTC. It codes for CASSLVALYNEQFF.

The chain couples TRBV18 to TRBJ2-5, with 9 bases lining up with TRBD2. With V trimmed by 5 bases and J by 5 bases, 6 bases remained unmatched. The CDR3 has 14 residues. Germline CDR1 is KGHSH and CDR2 is LQKENI. CDR3 coding DNA: TGTGCCAGCTCAGGTAGCGGGAGTCGGGAGACCCAGTACTTC. This encodes CASSGSGSRETQYF. Together with reference TRBV18 and TRBJ2-5, the CDR3 gives the full variable domain: NAGVMQNPRHLVRRRGQEARLRCSPMKGHSHVYWYRQLPEEGLKFMVYLQKENIIDESGMPKERFSAEFPKEGPSILRIQQVVRGDSAAYFCASSGSGSRETQYFGPGTRLLVL.

This sequence joins TRBV13 and TRBJ1-1; unclear D gene. This CDR3 has 11 amino acids. V lost 5 bases and J lost 9, with 10 bases in between. Germline CDR1 PRHDT, CDR2 FYEKMQ (reference sequence). DNA for the CDR3: TGTGCCAGCAGCCTGACGGAGAAAGCTTTCTTT. It codes for CASSLTEKAFF. The complete variable domain, with remaining parts taken from reference TRBV13 and TRBJ1-1, reads AAGVIQSPRHLIKEKRETATLKCYPIPRHDTVYWYQQGPGQDPQFLISFYEKMQSDKGSIPDRFSAQQFSDYHSELNMSSLELGDSALYFCASSLTEKAFFGQGTRLTVV.

V gene TRBV5-5 combines with J gene TRBJ1-1; TRBD1 matches 9 bases. The CDR3 is made up of 14 amino acids. Germline CDR1 is SGHKS and CDR2 is YYEKEE (reference sequence). Germline trimming cut 4 bases from V and 1 base from J; bases unmatched to any gene: 2. CDR3 coding DNA: TGTGCCAGCAGCAGACAGGGGGGGAACACTGAAGCTTTCTTT. The encoded protein is CASSRQGGNTEAFF.

The rearrangement joins TRBV5-4 to TRBJ2-5, with D tentatively TRBD2 (6 bases). This CDR3 has 13 amino acids. V shed 8 bases and J shed 2 bases, with 13 bases lying between them. Germline V CDR1 and CDR2: SGHNT, YYREEE (reference sequence). CDR3 sequence: CASGAEGQETQYF. CDR3 nucleotides: TGTGCCAGTGGAGCGGAGGGACAAGAGACCCAGTACTTC.

This chain uses TRBV19 with TRBJ2-2, with a tentative D call TRBD1 (6 bases). Germline V gives CDR1 LNHDA, CDR2 SQIVND (reference sequence). This CDR3 contains 14 residues. The V gene lost 8 bases and the J gene lost 0 bases, with 10 bases spanning the gap. In nucleotides, the CDR3 is TGTGCCAGTTCCGGGACAACGAACACCGGGGAGCTGTTTTTT. Translated, it gives CASSGTTNTGELFF.